The text below deals with one T cell receptor beta chain. Antigen unknown. Samples underwent the assay at deep level. The input for sorted-subset replicate PCRs was roughly 180 ng DNA, tens of thousands of T cell genomes. Method: immunoSEQ multiplex PCR; TCRdb's copy keeps in-frame clones and lacks some. Here the sample spans roughly 2.5 million clones, roughly nine tenths being singletons. These data come from a study of shared clonotypes between healthy human individuals. The CDR3 is 15 amino acids. Trimming removed 0 bases from V and 5 bases from J; junction bases left unmatched: 4. Germline CDR1 is KGHSH and CDR2 is LQKENI. The study, taken as a whole, reports: Large depth notwithstanding, sorted-subset sequencing proved incomplete by rarefaction.

This TCR was recovered from a man between 18 and 35 years old in good health. Sequences were obtained from naive CD4+ T cells sorted from blood. Subset in this sample: CD45RA+ positively selected. The chain employs TRBV18 and TRBJ2-7, with TRBD1 matching over 10 bases. The CDR3 DNA reads TGTGCCAGCTCACCACCGGGACAGGGGATCAACGAGCAGTACTTC. As protein: CASSPPGQGINEQYF. Filled out from reference TRBV18 and TRBJ2-7, the complete variable domain reads NAGVMQNPRHLVRRRGQEARLRCSPMKGHSHVYWYRQLPEEGLKFMVYLQKENIIDESGMPKERFSAEFPKEGPSILRIQQVVRGDSAAYFCASSPPGQGINEQYFGPGTRLTVT.